This T cell receptor beta chain was recorded in a study of CD4 T cells in relation to SARS-CoV-2 and coronaviruses. General study findings and limits: This crossreactivity analysis covered spike protein alone, no other viral proteins. Samples before the pandemic and after infection were not matched within any donor.

Germline V gene sequence: CDR1 MDHEN, CDR2 SYDVKM. The CDR3 totals 14 residues. Trimming cost V 7 bases and J 5 bases; bases outside gene matches: 9. Only one count was recorded for this clone. Its specificity is unknown. Here immunoSEQ multiplex PCR was the method, and the copy in TCRdb shows in-frame clones only, minus some. The sample has roughly 63,000 clones; less than 95% are singletons. The unexposed donors gave CD4+ T cells in about 2010-2019, prior to COVID-19. This chain joins TRBV28 and TRBJ2-3; 7 nucleotides line up with TRBD2. The sequence was obtained from a human donor in good health. The sample was naive CD4+ T cells from PBMCs. Subset given: naive CD4+ T cells isolated by negative enrichment. For the CDR3, the DNA is TGTGCCAGCAACGAGGGCGGGAGTAAAGATACGCAGTATTTT. This codes for CASNEGGSKDTQYF.